This T cell receptor beta chain was sequenced for a study of cytomegalovirus exposure and HLA in healthy donors. Findings of the study overall: Common viral pathogens seemed, in a later analysis, to connect with several of the most significant clusters.

A multiplex PCR was run with 60 Vbeta primers and 13 Jbeta primers. Assay: immunoSEQ multiplex PCR; the TCRdb copy retains only in-frame clones and omits some. Counted here are over 50,000 clones, roughly 70% occurring once; the ten biggest clones make up approximately 30%. Concerning this clone itself: The antigen is not known.

The sample consisted of PBMCs. The origin of this receptor is a man aged 35-49 years in good health and CMV-seropositive.

Written as DNA, the CDR3 is TGTGCCAACCGACAGGGGAAGAACACCGGGGAGCTGTTTTTT. Amino acid sequence: CANRQGKNTGELFF. The chain carries TRBV2 and TRBJ2-2; 8 bases align to TRBD1. V lost 10 bases, J lost 1 base, and 5 bases stayed unmatched. The CDR3 runs to 14 residues. Germline CDR1 is SNHLY and CDR2 is FYNNEI.